These 11 T cell receptor beta chains were all obtained from the same sample, sequenced in a study of OX40 agonist ivuxolimab in advanced cancers. TCRdb's table, derived via immunoSEQ multiplex PCR, lists solely in-frame clones and lacks some. The table records around 30,000 clones, around 88% of them present only once. This sample comprised CD4+ or CD8+ T cells sorted from blood, obtained in a trial of the OX40 agonist ivuxolimab. The origin of the receptors is an adult with an advanced solid tumor such as melanoma, head and neck, liver or kidney cancer.

The V and J genes are TRBV7-9 and TRBJ2-1; tentatively, D is TRBD2 (5 bases). Trimming pared 5 bases from V and 6 bases from J, leaving 14 bases between. The CDR3 loop spans 14 amino acids. CDR1 and CDR2 from the germline V gene are SEHNR and FQNEAQ (reference sequence). CDR3 in amino acids: CASSREGSPNEQFF. CDR3 nucleotides: TGTGCCAGCAGCCGAGAGGGATCCCCCAATGAGCAGTTCTTC.

The table lists this clone with a count of one. The chain carries TRBV6-5 and TRBJ1-5, with D possibly being TRBD1 (6 bases). The CDR3 consists of 13 residues. Germline values: CDR1 MNHEY, CDR2 SVGAGI. V was trimmed by 3 bases and J by 6 bases, leaving 9 bases between them. As DNA, the CDR3 is TGTGCCAGCAGTTATAGGGGGGGTCAGCCCCAGCATTTT. Its protein is CASSYRGGQPQHF.

This clone is medium-sized. The chain employs TRBV6-4 and TRBJ2-3; 7 bases are shared with TRBD2. This CDR3 region has 15 residues. J was trimmed by 1 base and V by 4 bases; bases with no gene match: 5. The germline V gene has CDR1 MRHNA and CDR2 SNTAGT. CDR3 amino acids: CASSATGGGTDTQYF. CDR3 nucleotide sequence: TGTGCCAGCAGTGCCACGGGAGGAGGCACAGATACGCAGTATTTT.

V and J are TRBV5-1 and TRBJ1-3; D unresolved. CDR1 SGHRS and CDR2 YFSETQ come from the germline V gene. This CDR3 comprises 17 residues. The germline V and J ends were trimmed by 4 bases and 0 bases, with 17 bases remaining between them. CDR3 coding DNA: TGCGCCAGCAGCCCGATGCCGGACGGCTTCTCTGGAAACACCATATATTTT. Its protein product is CASSPMPDGFSGNTIYF.

The chain recombines TRBV27 with TRBJ2-3, with 7 bases lining up with TRBD1. V was clipped by 5 bases and J by 2 bases; unmatched bases: 10. Germline CDR1 and CDR2: MNHEY and SMNVEV (reference sequence). This CDR3 has 16 amino acids. The CDR3 loop is CASSLTRTGFTDTQYF. CDR3 nucleotides: TGTGCCAGCAGTCTAACCCGGACAGGATTCACAGATACGCAGTATTTT.

The chain uses TRBV9 and TRBJ2-6; D is unclear. The CDR3 is 19 amino acids. Germline V gene sequence: CDR1 SGDLS, CDR2 YYNGEE. Trimming stripped 0 bases from V and 4 bases from J, with 20 bases between. The DNA for the CDR3 is TGTGCCAGCAGCGTAGGTCGGTCATCCCCCGGCCCCGGGGCCAACGTCCTGACTTTC. Its translation is CASSVGRSSPGPGANVLTF.

The CDR3 DNA is TGTGCCAGCAGCCCCTCCCGGACTAGCGGGATCAATGAGCAGTTCTTC. It yields the protein CASSPSRTSGINEQFF. The rearrangement links TRBV27 to TRBJ2-1, with TRBD2 matching 12 bases. This CDR3 has 16 residues. CDR1 MNHEY and CDR2 SMNVEV come from the germline V gene (reference sequence). J gave up 6 bases and V 6 bases, and 9 bases lay outside the gene matches.

V usage is TRBV9 and J usage is TRBJ2-1; 8 bases align to TRBD2. The CDR3 is made up of 15 amino acids. Germline V gene data show CDR1 as SGDLS and CDR2 as YYNGEE. Germline trimming cut 3 bases from V and 1 base from J; bases unmatched to any gene: 3. The CDR3 DNA sequence: TGTGCCAGCAGCGCAGCGGGGGATTCCTACAATGAGCAGTTCTTC. Its translation is CASSAAGDSYNEQFF.

This chain joins TRBV6-5 and TRBJ2-1; 9 nucleotides agree with TRBD1. CDR1 is MNHEY and CDR2 is SVGAGI in the germline V gene. The CDR3 consists of 15 residues. V was clipped by 0 bases and J by 9 bases; unmatched bases: 6. The CDR3 bases are TGTGCCAGCAGTTACTCGAGGACAGGGGCGGGTGAGCAGTTCTTC. Translated: CASSYSRTGAGEQFF.

The chain is built from TRBV5-5 and TRBJ2-7; a weak D match, TRBD1 (6 bases). V dropped 2 bases and J dropped 2 bases, with 14 bases sitting between them. This CDR3 comprises 15 residues. Germline CDR1 SGHKS, CDR2 YYEKEE (reference sequence). This CDR3 is CASSLEQGYAYEQYF. DNA for the CDR3: TGTGCCAGCAGCTTAGAGCAGGGGTACGCCTACGAGCAGTACTTC.

This sequence joins TRBV27 and TRBJ1-6; no clear D. Germline V lookup: CDR1 MNHEY, CDR2 SMNVEV (reference sequence). This CDR3 spans 12 amino acids. As DNA, the CDR3 is TGTGTCTCCCCGTTTGCTCAAACGACCCTCCACTTT. Its translation is CVSPFAQTTLHF.